The 16 T cell receptor beta chains below were found in one sample sequenced in a study of T cell repertoires in cytomegalovirus infection. In TCRdb, the reads were re-called with MiXCR into one record per CDR3 protein. Of about 920,000 distinct CDR3 sequences in the sample, 30% to 40% were seen once. The antigens these receptors bind are not known. The specimen comprised cultured CD8+ T cells from PBMCs, sampled from culture after CMV antigen stimulation. The receptor set was obtained from a human donor in good health (CMV status not recorded). Some clones in this sample may be carry-over from other donors' samples.

The rearrangement uses TRBV7-9 and TRBJ2-1; TRBD2 matches at 7 bases. Germline loops: CDR1 SEHNR, CDR2 FQNEAQ (reference sequence). The CDR3 length is 15 residues. V shed 3 bases, J shed 7 bases, and the junction held 9 bases outside the gene matches. CDR3 nucleotides: TGTGCCAGCAGCTTCTACAGCGGGGCTGTAAATGAGCAGTTCTTC. It encodes CASSFYSGAVNEQFF.

Details on this clonotype: Possible read error: a much larger clone is one base away. This sequence joins TRBV11-2 and TRBJ1-5, with D possibly matching TRBD1 (5 bases). Germline CDR1 SGHAT, CDR2 FQNNGV. The CDR3 runs 19 residues. The CDR3 loop reads CASSLEGPRGTRQNQSQHF. CDR3 nucleotide sequence: TGTGCCAGCAGCTTAGAGGGGCCCCGGGGCACTCGGCAGAATCAGTCCCAGCATTTT.

The V and J genes are TRBV27 and TRBJ2-2; D is perhaps TRBD1 (6 bases). Deletions cut 3 bases from V and 7 bases from J, with 12 bases between. CDR3 size: 14 residues. The germline CDR1 and CDR2 sequences are MNHEY and SMNVEV (reference sequence). CDR3 amino acids: CASSLLGALGELFF. The CDR3 bases are TGTGCCAGCAGTTTGTTGGGGGCTCTCGGGGAGCTGTTTTTT.

For the CDR3, the DNA is TGCGCCAGCAGCCAAGTGGGACCAGCGGGGGAGGATACGCAGTATTTT. Translation: CASSQVGPAGEDTQYF. The rearrangement links TRBV4-1 to TRBJ2-3; 8 bases line up with TRBD2. CDR3 length: 16 residues. Looked up from germline, CDR1 is MGHRA and CDR2 is YSYEKL. J was trimmed by 6 bases and V by 1 base; bases with no gene match: 9.

This clonotype was seen ten or more times. The gene calls are TRBV7-2 and TRBJ2-5, with 8 bases matching TRBD2. With 4 bases clipped from V and 5 bases from J, the junction kept 9 bases outside the gene matches. The CDR3 totals 15 residues. Germline V CDR1 and CDR2: SGHTA, FQGNSA. The CDR3 coding sequence is TGTGCCAGCAGCTATTCCGGGACTAGGGGGGAGACCCAGTACTTC. The encoded protein is CASSYSGTRGETQYF.

This clonotype was recorded at least ten times. This chain links TRBV4-2 with TRBJ2-1; D ambiguous. V dropped 0 bases and J dropped 0 bases, with 9 bases sitting between them. The length of the CDR3 is 16 residues. From germline, CDR1 is LGHNA and CDR2 YNFKEQ. CDR3 coding DNA: TGTGCCAGCAGCCAAGACTTCCTGAGCTCCTACAATGAGCAGTTCTTC. Protein sequence: CASSQDFLSSYNEQFF.

This clonotype turned up a few times. V is TRBV7-6 and J is TRBJ1-2; D is undetermined. CDR1 and CDR2 (germline): SGHVS, FNYEAQ. The CDR3 is made up of 14 amino acids. Between the trimmed V and J ends, which lost 0 bases and 8 bases, there was a span of 13 bases. The CDR3 loop reads CASSLATGLEGYTF. The CDR3, as DNA: TGTGCCAGCAGCTTAGCAACCGGGTTGGAGGGCTACACCTTC.

The chain recombines TRBV9 with TRBJ1-2; 9 bases agree with TRBD1. Germline CDR1 reads SGDLS; CDR2 reads YYNGEE. V lost 7 bases, J lost 6 bases, and 7 bases stayed unmatched. The CDR3 has 13 amino acids. CDR3 residues: CASGDRVGDGYTF. Written as DNA, the CDR3 is TGTGCCAGCGGGGACAGGGTGGGGGATGGCTACACCTTC.

In this sample, this clonotype turned up many times. The chain combines TRBV7-8 with TRBJ1-2; D is perhaps TRBD1 (5 bases). This CDR3 is 13 amino acids long. V was trimmed by 3 bases and J by 6 bases, leaving 11 bases between them. Germline-derived CDR1 and CDR2 are SGHVS and FQNEAQ. Here the CDR3 reads CASSLEGENGYTF. As DNA, the CDR3 is TGTGCCAGCAGCTTGGAAGGGGAGAATGGCTACACCTTC.

In this sample, this clonotype turned up many times. This chain links TRBV7-8 with TRBJ2-3; tentatively, D is TRBD2 (6 bases). Trimming removed 8 bases from V and 2 bases from J, with 17 bases in between. Germline V gives CDR1 SGHVS, CDR2 FQNEAQ. The CDR3 length is 15 residues. The CDR3 bases are TGTGCCAGCGGGCCCCGGGACTTTCTCACAGATACGCAGTATTTT. Its protein is CASGPRDFLTDTQYF. Drawing the rest from reference TRBV7-8 and TRBJ2-3, the complete variable domain is GAGVSQSPRYKVAKRGQDVALRCDPISGHVSLFWYQQALGQGPEFLTYFQNEAQLDKSGLPSDRFFAERPEGSVSTLKIQRTQQEDSAVYLCASGPRDFLTDTQYFGPGTRLTVL.

This clonotype was seen more than once but under ten times. Written as DNA, the CDR3 is TGTGCCAGCAGCACTGGACCTAACACCGGGGAGCTGTTTTTT. It codes for CASSTGPNTGELFF. The chain employs TRBV7-9 and TRBJ2-2; D is unresolved. Germline CDR1 and CDR2: SEHNR and FQNEAQ (reference sequence). The ends were cut back, 5 bases at V and 2 bases at J, with 9 bases in the middle. This CDR3 spans 14 amino acids.

There are a few counts of this clonotype. This chain joins TRBV7-2 and TRBJ1-2, with D possibly TRBD1 on 6 matching bases. Germline CDR1 and CDR2: SGHTA and FQGNSA. The CDR3 has 17 residues. The V gene lost 2 bases and the J gene lost 0 bases, with 16 bases spanning the gap. The CDR3: CASSLLERDNANYGYTF. The DNA of the CDR3 is TGTGCCAGCAGCTTATTGGAGCGGGACAACGCTAACTATGGCTACACCTTC.

This clonotype has a handful of counts. The V and J genes are TRBV7-6 and TRBJ1-1; D is ambiguous. The germline V gene has CDR1 SGHVS and CDR2 FNYEAQ. This CDR3 has 14 residues. V lost 5 bases and J 4 bases, leaving 14 bases between the germline ends. CDR3 in DNA: TGTGCCAGCAGCGCCGGGTCTTTAGGCACTGAAGCTTTCTTT. Protein sequence: CASSAGSLGTEAFF. The full variable domain, rest sourced from reference TRBV7-6 and TRBJ1-1, is GAGVSQSPRYKVTKRGQDVALRCDPISGHVSLYWYRQALGQGPEFLTYFNYEAQQDKSGLPNDRFSAERPEGSISTLTIQRTEQRDSAMYRCASSAGSLGTEAFFGQGTRLTVV.

The chain carries TRBV28 and TRBJ2-2; D uncertain. V gave up 7 bases and J gave up 6 bases, with 9 bases separating them. Germline V gene data show CDR1 as MDHEN and CDR2 as SYDVKM. The CDR3 spans 12 residues. The CDR3 sequence is CASTMGSGELFF. The CDR3 DNA is TGTGCCAGCACTATGGGGTCCGGGGAGCTGTTTTTT.

This clonotype has a handful of counts. The chain has TRBV15 and TRBJ1-2, with a tentative D call TRBD1 (6 bases). Trimming removed 3 bases from V and 0 bases from J, with 14 bases in between. Germline V gene sequence: CDR1 LNHNV, CDR2 YYDKDF (reference sequence). This CDR3 contains 16 residues. CDR3 DNA sequence: TGTGCCACCAGCAGGGCCGGACAGTTCCCTAACTATGGCTACACCTTC. Translating it yields CATSRAGQFPNYGYTF.

This clonotype was seen a handful of times. The V call is TRBV12-3 or TRBV12-4, the J call TRBJ2-3; D may be TRBD1 (6 bases). CDR3 size: 16 residues. The V gene lost 3 bases and the J gene lost 1 base, with 14 bases spanning the gap. The CDR3 sequence: CASSFPRDTRTDTQYF. In DNA, the CDR3 is TGTGCCAGCAGTTTCCCCCGGGACACCCGCACAGATACGCAGTATTTT.